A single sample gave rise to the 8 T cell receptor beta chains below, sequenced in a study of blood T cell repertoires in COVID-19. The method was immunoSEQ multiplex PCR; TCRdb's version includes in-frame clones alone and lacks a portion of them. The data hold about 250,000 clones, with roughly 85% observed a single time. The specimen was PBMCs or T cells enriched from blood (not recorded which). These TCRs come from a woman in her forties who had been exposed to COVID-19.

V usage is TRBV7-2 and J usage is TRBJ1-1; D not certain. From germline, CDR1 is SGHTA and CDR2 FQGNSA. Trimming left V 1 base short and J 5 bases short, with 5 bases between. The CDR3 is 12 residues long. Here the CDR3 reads CASSLDRTEAFF. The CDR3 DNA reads TGTGCCAGCAGCTTAGATCGGACTGAAGCTTTCTTT.

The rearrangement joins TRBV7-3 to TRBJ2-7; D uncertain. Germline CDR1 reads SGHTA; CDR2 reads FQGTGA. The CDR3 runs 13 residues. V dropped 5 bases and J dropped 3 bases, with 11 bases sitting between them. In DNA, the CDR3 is TGTGCCAGCAGCCTAGGCGGTGGCTACGAGCAGTACTTC. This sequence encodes CASSLGGGYEQYF. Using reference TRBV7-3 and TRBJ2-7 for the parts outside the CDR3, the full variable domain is GAGVSQTPSNKVTEKGKYVELRCDPISGHTALYWYRQSLGQGPEFLIYFQGTGAADDSGLPNDRFFAVRPEGSVSTLKIQRTERGDSAVYLCASSLGGGYEQYFGPGTRLTVT.

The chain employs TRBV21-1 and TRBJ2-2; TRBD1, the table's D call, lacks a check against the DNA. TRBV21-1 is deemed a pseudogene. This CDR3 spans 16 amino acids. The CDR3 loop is CASSKGHRGETGELFF. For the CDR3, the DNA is TGTGCCAGCAGCAAAGGTCACAGGGGGGAAACCGGGGAGCTGTTTTTT.

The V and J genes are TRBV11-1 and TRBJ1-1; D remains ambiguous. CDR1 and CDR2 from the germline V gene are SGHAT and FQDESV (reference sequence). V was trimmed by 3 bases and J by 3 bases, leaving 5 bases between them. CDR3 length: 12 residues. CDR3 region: CASSFADTEAFF. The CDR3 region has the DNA TGTGCCAGCAGCTTTGCGGACACTGAAGCTTTCTTT.

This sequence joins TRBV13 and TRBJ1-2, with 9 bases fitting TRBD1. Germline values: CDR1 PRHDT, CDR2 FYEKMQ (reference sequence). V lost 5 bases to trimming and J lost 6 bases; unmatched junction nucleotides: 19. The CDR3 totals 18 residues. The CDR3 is CASSHTGTGRYGRDGYTF. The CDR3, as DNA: TGTGCCAGCAGCCATACCGGGACAGGGCGCTATGGGAGGGATGGCTACACCTTC.

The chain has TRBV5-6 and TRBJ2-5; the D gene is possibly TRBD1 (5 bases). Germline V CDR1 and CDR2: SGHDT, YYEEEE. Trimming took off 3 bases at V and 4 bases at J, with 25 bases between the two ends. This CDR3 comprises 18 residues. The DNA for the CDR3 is TGTGCCAGCAGCTCGATTGCCCCCTCAACAGGTGGAATAGAGACCCAGTACTTC. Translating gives CASSSIAPSTGGIETQYF.

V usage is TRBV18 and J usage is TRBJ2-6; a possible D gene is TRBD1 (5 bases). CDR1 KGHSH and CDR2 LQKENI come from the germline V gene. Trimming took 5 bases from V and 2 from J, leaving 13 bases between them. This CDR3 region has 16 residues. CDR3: CASSGASGPGANVLTF. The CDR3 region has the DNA TGTGCCAGCTCAGGGGCTTCGGGTCCTGGGGCCAACGTCCTGACTTTC.

CDR3 coding DNA: TGTGCCAGCAGTGGGCGGGTCCGGGGGGCCAACGTCCTGACTTTC. Protein: CASSGRVRGANVLTF. The chain combines TRBV28 with TRBJ2-6; TRBD2 might be the D (5 bases). The V end lost 5 bases, the J end lost 4 bases, and 12 bases lay between the germline ends. The CDR3 is 15 amino acids. The germline CDR1 and CDR2 sequences are MDHEN and SYDVKM.